Below, 14 T cell receptor beta chains from the same sample are listed, as sequenced in a study of cytomegalovirus exposure and HLA in healthy donors. This PCR relied on a set of 60 Vbeta primers and 13 Jbeta primers. Here immunoSEQ multiplex PCR was the method, and the copy in TCRdb shows in-frame clones only, minus some. The data hold about 110,000 clones, with roughly two thirds observed a single time. The sequencing input was PBMCs. These receptors were obtained from a man between 25 and 39 years old in good health and CMV-seronegative.

CDR3: CASSRYGQEKYEQYF. The DNA of the CDR3 is TGTGCCAGCAGCCGTTATGGACAGGAAAAATACGAGCAGTACTTC. This sequence joins TRBV7-9 and TRBJ2-7; 7 bases are a match to TRBD1. V lost 5 bases to trimming and J lost 4 bases; unmatched junction nucleotides: 11. Per germline, CDR1 SEHNR and CDR2 FQNEAQ (reference sequence). CDR3 size: 15 residues.

The chain joins TRBV29-1 to TRBJ2-1; the match to TRBD2 covers 11 bases. The CDR3 is 17 amino acids. Germline loops: CDR1 SQVTM, CDR2 ANQGSEA. After removal of 0 bases from V and 0 bases from J, the junction contained 4 bases not matched to a gene. In DNA, the CDR3 is TGCAGCGTTGAAGAAACTAGCGGGGGAAGCTCCTACAATGAGCAGTTCTTC. Translated: CSVEETSGGSSYNEQFF.

The chain employs TRBV7-3 and TRBJ2-7, with D possibly TRBD2 on 7 matching bases. The CDR3 loop spans 12 amino acids. Trimming cost V 5 bases and J 6 bases, with 11 bases left between them. Germline values: CDR1 SGHTA, CDR2 FQGTGA. The CDR3 is CASSLGGGEQYF. Written as DNA, the CDR3 is TGTGCCAGCAGCCTAGGGGGGGGCGAGCAGTACTTC.

This clone appeared a few times. The chain links TRBV4-3 to TRBJ2-2, with 8 positions matching TRBD2. Per the germline V gene, CDR1 is LGHNA and CDR2 is YSLEER. CDR3 size: 17 residues. With 1 base clipped from V and 4 bases from J, the junction kept 8 bases outside the gene matches. The CDR3 sequence: CASSQGGRSSSTGELFF. CDR3 DNA: TGCGCCAGCAGCCAAGGCGGGAGGAGTTCAAGCACCGGGGAGCTGTTTTTT.

This sequence joins TRBV11-1 and TRBJ1-3, with 8 bases lining up with TRBD1. Germline V gives CDR1 SGHAT, CDR2 FQDESV (reference sequence). The V and J ends lost 4 bases and 3 bases, in that order; junction bases with no gene match: 2. CDR3 size: 14 residues. The CDR3 here is CASSSDRVGNTIYF. Written as DNA, the CDR3 is TGTGCCAGCAGCTCGGACAGGGTTGGAAACACCATATATTTT.

The rearrangement links TRBV7-9 to TRBJ1-6; a possible D gene is TRBD1 (6 bases). The CDR3 is made up of 14 amino acids. V was shortened by 6 bases and J by 10 bases, with 16 bases between the two germline ends. Per germline, CDR1 SEHNR and CDR2 FQNEAQ (reference sequence). For the CDR3, the DNA is TGTGCCAGCAGTTCCGGGACAAACTTGTCACCCCTCCACTTT. Encoded protein: CASSSGTNLSPLHF.

The chain carries TRBV6-1 and TRBJ2-7; weak D call: TRBD2 (6 bases). V was pared by 5 bases and J by 4 bases, with 15 bases between. The CDR3 has 14 residues. Germline values: CDR1 MNHNS, CDR2 SASEGT. CDR3 region: CASSSGGASYEQYF. CDR3 sequence (DNA): TGTGCCAGCAGTTCTGGAGGGGCGTCGTACGAGCAGTACTTC.

The chain employs TRBV19 and TRBJ1-1; TRBD1 agrees at 7 bases. V was pared by 4 bases and J by 0 bases, with 2 bases of the junction left unmatched. Germline CDR1 and CDR2: LNHDA and SQIVND (reference sequence). The CDR3 contains 14 residues. CDR3 loop: CASSTDRMNTEAFF. DNA for the CDR3: TGTGCCAGTAGTACGGACAGGATGAACACTGAAGCTTTCTTT.

For the CDR3, the DNA is TGCGCCAGCAGCTTAGTACAGGGATCAGATACGCAGTATTTT. Amino acid sequence: CASSLVQGSDTQYF. The chain recombines TRBV5-1 with TRBJ2-3; a possible D gene is TRBD1 (6 bases). V was shortened by 2 bases and J by 4 bases, with 11 bases between the two germline ends. This CDR3 contains 14 residues. Germline-derived CDR1 and CDR2 are SGHRS and YFSETQ.

The sample holds a few counts of this clone. V is TRBV10-2 and J is TRBJ2-2; 11 nucleotides line up with TRBD2. The germline CDR1 and CDR2 sequences are WSHSY and SAAADI. The V gene end was trimmed by 7 bases and the J gene end by 2 bases; junction bases not matched to a gene: 6. CDR3 size: 16 residues. Here the CDR3 DNA reads TGCGCCAGCACCGATAGCGGGAGGGGTAACACCGGGGAGCTGTTTTTT. Translation gives CASTDSGRGNTGELFF.

This chain links TRBV9 with TRBJ2-5; 10 bases line up with TRBD2. The CDR3 is made up of 19 amino acids. V lost 4 bases, J lost 1 base, and 16 bases stayed unmatched. Germline V gene data show CDR1 as SGDLS and CDR2 as YYNGEE. The chain's CDR3 is CASSLGGASGSSIQETQYF. CDR3 sequence (DNA): TGTGCCAGCAGCCTGGGAGGGGCTAGCGGGAGCTCAATCCAAGAGACCCAGTACTTC. Variable domain in full (rest from reference TRBV9 and TRBJ2-5): DSGVTQTPKHLITATGQRVTLRCSPRSGDLSVYWYQQSLDQGLQFLIQYYNGEERAKGNILERFSAQQFPDLHSELNLSSLELGDSALYFCASSLGGASGSSIQETQYFGPGTRLLVL.

The chain employs TRBV29-1 and TRBJ2-7, with D perhaps matching TRBD1 (5 bases). Germline CDR1 and CDR2: SQVTM and ANQGSEA. V dropped 4 bases and J dropped 3 bases, with 13 bases sitting between them. The CDR3 is 13 amino acids. The CDR3 here is CSVVKTEGYEQYF. The CDR3 bases are TGCAGCGTTGTAAAGACAGAAGGCTACGAGCAGTACTTC.

This clone was detected a few times. The chain recombines TRBV6-1 with TRBJ2-7; TRBD2 matches at 8 bases. The V segment lost 7 bases and the J segment 3 bases; nucleotides outside the gene matches: 11. Germline CDR1 reads MNHNS; CDR2 reads SASEGT. This CDR3 contains 15 residues. CDR3 nucleotides: TGTGCCAGCACTGGGACTACGAGCGGGGGCTACGAGCAGTACTTC. It is translated as CASTGTTSGGYEQYF.

J is TRBJ2-7 and V is TRBV7-8; TRBD2 is a possible D gene (6 bases). V was pared by 1 base and J by 6 bases, with 13 bases between. Germline V gene lookup returns CDR1 SGHVS and CDR2 FQNEAQ. The CDR3 is made up of 14 amino acids. The CDR3 reads CASSLDGGITEQYF. CDR3 bases: TGTGCCAGCAGCTTAGACGGCGGGATTACCGAGCAGTACTTC.